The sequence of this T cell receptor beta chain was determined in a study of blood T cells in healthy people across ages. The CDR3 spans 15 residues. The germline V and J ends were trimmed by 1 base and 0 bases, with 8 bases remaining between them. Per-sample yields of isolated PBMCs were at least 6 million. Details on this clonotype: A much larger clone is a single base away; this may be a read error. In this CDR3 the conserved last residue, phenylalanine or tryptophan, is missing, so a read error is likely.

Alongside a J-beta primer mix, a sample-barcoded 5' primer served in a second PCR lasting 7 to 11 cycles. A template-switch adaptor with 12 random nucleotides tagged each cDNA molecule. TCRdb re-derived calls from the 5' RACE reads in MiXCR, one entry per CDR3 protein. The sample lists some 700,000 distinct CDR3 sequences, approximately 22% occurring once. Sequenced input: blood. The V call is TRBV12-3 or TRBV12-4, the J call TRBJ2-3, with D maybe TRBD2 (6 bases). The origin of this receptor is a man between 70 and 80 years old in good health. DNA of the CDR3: TGTGCCAGCAGTTTAGGCGGGGTTAGCACAGATACGCAGTATTCT. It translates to CASSLGGVSTDTQYS.